Shown below are 15 T cell receptor beta chains from a single sample sequenced in a study of blood T cells in healthy people across ages. Using a J-beta primer mix together with a sample-barcoded 5' primer, a second PCR was run for about 7 to 12 cycles. TCRdb re-analysed the 5' RACE reads in MiXCR, keeping a single row per CDR3 protein. The profile shows roughly 2 million distinct CDR3 sequences, about 49% of them singletons. Sequencing was performed on blood. The receptor source for this set is a middle-aged woman in good health.

This clonotype was seen only a few times. This chain joins TRBV20-1 and TRBJ1-5; TRBD1 matches 7 bases. Per the germline V gene, CDR1 is DFQATT and CDR2 is SNEGSKA (reference sequence). V was pared by 6 bases and J by 4 bases, with 9 bases of the junction left unmatched. CDR3 size: 14 residues. CDR3 sequence (DNA): TGCAGTGCACCTAGGACAGGAGCAAATCAGCCCCAGCATTTT. It yields the protein CSAPRTGANQPQHF.

The V and J genes are TRBV4-3 and TRBJ2-5; 16 nucleotides line up with TRBD2. V trimming: 4 bases; J trimming: 3 bases; junction bases outside the gene matches: 14. The CDR3 runs 20 residues. Germline V gene data show CDR1 as LGHNA and CDR2 as YSLEER. This CDR3 is CASSPEPTGTSGGAEETQYF. CDR3 DNA: TGCGCCAGCAGCCCCGAACCAACCGGGACTAGCGGGGGGGCTGAAGAGACCCAGTACTTC.

The rearrangement links TRBV7-2 to TRBJ1-1; TRBD1 agrees at 8 bases. The germline CDR1 and CDR2 sequences are SGHTA and FQGNSA. This CDR3 contains 14 residues. J gave up 4 bases and V 3 bases, and 4 bases lay outside the gene matches. This CDR3 reads CASSLDTGGTEAFF. The CDR3 DNA follows: TGTGCCAGCAGCTTGGATACAGGGGGCACTGAAGCTTTCTTT.

This rearrangement joins TRBV9 to TRBJ1-2; 9 nucleotides match TRBD1. Trimming cost V 3 bases and J 5 bases; bases outside gene matches: 11. This CDR3 spans 16 amino acids. Germline values: CDR1 SGDLS, CDR2 YYNGEE. CDR3 sequence: CASSDWGQGRGYGYTF. CDR3 bases: TGTGCCAGCAGCGACTGGGGACAGGGCCGGGGGTATGGCTACACCTTC.

In its sample, this clonotype was seen a few times. CDR3 amino acids: CASSPGTGAGQYF. The CDR3 region has the DNA TGCGCCAGCAGCCCCGGGACGGGAGCCGGGCAGTACTTC. J is TRBJ2-7 and V is TRBV5-1, with D perhaps TRBD2 (6 bases). This CDR3 has 13 amino acids. Germline V gives CDR1 SGHRS, CDR2 YFSETQ. The V end was cut by 4 bases, the J end by 9 bases, with 17 bases between.

The chain couples TRBV29-1 to TRBJ1-4, with a tentative D call TRBD1 (5 bases). The V end was cut by 4 bases, the J end by 3 bases, with 12 bases between. Germline CDR1 SQVTM, CDR2 ANQGSEA. This CDR3 comprises 14 residues. The CDR3 is CSVGAGPSNEKLFF. The CDR3 DNA is TGCAGCGTTGGGGCAGGGCCCTCTAATGAAAAACTGTTTTTT.

The chain uses TRBV5-6 and TRBJ2-7; no reliable D call. The CDR3 length is 13 residues. V was pared by 4 bases and J by 3 bases, with 11 bases between. Germline V gene sequence: CDR1 SGHDT, CDR2 YYEEEE. The CDR3 spells CASSTSNLYEQYF. CDR3 coding DNA: TGTGCCAGCAGCACTTCGAACCTCTACGAGCAGTACTTC.

This clonotype was seen a few times. The chain uses TRBV4-3 and TRBJ1-2; D is undetermined. Germline CDR1 reads LGHNA; CDR2 reads YSLEER. CDR3 size: 14 residues. With 0 bases removed from V and 7 bases from J, the gap between germline ends came to 12 bases. As DNA, the CDR3 is TGCGCCAGCAGCCAAGATAACGGGTTTCGTGGCTACACCTTC. As protein: CASSQDNGFRGYTF.

The chain employs TRBV12-3 or TRBV12-4 and TRBJ1-2; D remains ambiguous. V gave up 3 bases and J gave up 11 bases, with 13 bases separating them. The CDR3 contains 12 residues. CDR3 sequence (DNA): TGTGCCAGCAGTTTGGGTGGAACGTGGTACACCTTC. It encodes CASSLGGTWYTF.

The V and J genes are TRBV11-2 and TRBJ2-1, with 11 bases identical to TRBD2. The V gene's germline CDR1 is SGHAT and CDR2 FQNNGV. V shed 6 bases, J shed 8 bases, and the junction held 9 bases outside the gene matches. The CDR3 has 15 residues. This chain's CDR3 is CASRVAGGWRDEQFF. CDR3 in DNA: TGTGCCAGCAGGGTAGCGGGGGGGTGGAGGGATGAGCAGTTCTTC.

The chain joins TRBV5-1 to TRBJ2-6; 10 positions match TRBD1. The germline V gene encodes CDR1 SGHRS and CDR2 YFSETQ. The length of the CDR3 is 16 residues. Trimming took 4 bases from V and 4 from J; bases not matched to a gene: 5. CDR3 loop: CASSRDRGPGANVLTF. CDR3 nucleotides: TGCGCCAGCAGCAGAGACAGGGGGCCAGGGGCCAACGTCCTGACTTTC.

This clonotype was observed a single time. This chain links TRBV7-2 with TRBJ2-7; a possible D gene is TRBD2 (7 bases). CDR3 length: 16 amino acids. Per the germline V gene, CDR1 is SGHTA and CDR2 is FQGNSA. Trimming cost V 2 bases and J 7 bases, with 21 bases left between them. CDR3 DNA sequence: TGTGCCAGCAGCTTAAGGGGGGGATCGGGGGTTAATGAGCAGTACTTC. Translating gives CASSLRGGSGVNEQYF.

This clonotype has a handful of counts. DNA for the CDR3: TGCAGTGCCCCGACTAGCGGGGGGTTCACAGATACGCAGTATTTT. It specifies CSAPTSGGFTDTQYF. The chain is built from TRBV20-1 and TRBJ2-3, with TRBD2 matching 13 bases. This CDR3 is 15 amino acids long. V lost 6 bases and J lost 2; bases outside the gene matches: 5. The V gene's germline CDR1 is DFQATT and CDR2 SNEGSKA (reference sequence).

The gene calls are TRBV27 and TRBJ2-1; TRBD2 aligns across 10 bases. Germline V gives CDR1 MNHEY, CDR2 SMNVEV (reference sequence). This CDR3 has 15 amino acids. J was trimmed by 3 bases and V by 3 bases; bases with no gene match: 2. The CDR3 spells CASSFSGGNYNEQFF. DNA of the CDR3: TGTGCCAGCAGTTTTAGCGGGGGGAACTACAATGAGCAGTTCTTC.

The J gene is TRBJ1-1, the V gene TRBV20-1; unclear D gene. Germline assignment: CDR1 DFQATT and CDR2 SNEGSKA (reference sequence). Trimming took 2 bases from V and 6 from J, leaving 16 bases between them. This CDR3 has 14 residues. The CDR3 spells CSARHSTADPEAFF. Here the CDR3 DNA reads TGCAGTGCTAGACATTCCACAGCAGACCCTGAAGCTTTCTTT.